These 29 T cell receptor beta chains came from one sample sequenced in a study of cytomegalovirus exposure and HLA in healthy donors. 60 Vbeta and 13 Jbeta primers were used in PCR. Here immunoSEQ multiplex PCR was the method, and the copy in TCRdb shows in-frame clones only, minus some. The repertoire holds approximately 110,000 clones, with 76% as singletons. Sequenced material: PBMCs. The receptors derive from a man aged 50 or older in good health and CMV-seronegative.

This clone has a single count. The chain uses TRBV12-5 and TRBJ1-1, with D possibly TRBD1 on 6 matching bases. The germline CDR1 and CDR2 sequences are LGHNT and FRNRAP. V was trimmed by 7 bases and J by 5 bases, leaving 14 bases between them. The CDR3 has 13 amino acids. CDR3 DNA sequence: TGTGCTAGTGCCGAGGGGGGGCGAACTGAAGCTTTCTTT. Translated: CASAEGGRTEAFF. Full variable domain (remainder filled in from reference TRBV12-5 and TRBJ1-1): DARVTQTPRHKVTEMGQEVTMRCQPILGHNTVFWYRQTMMQGLELLAYFRNRAPLDDSGMPKDRFSAEMPDATLATLKIQPSEPRDSAVYFCASAEGGRTEAFFGQGTRLTVV.

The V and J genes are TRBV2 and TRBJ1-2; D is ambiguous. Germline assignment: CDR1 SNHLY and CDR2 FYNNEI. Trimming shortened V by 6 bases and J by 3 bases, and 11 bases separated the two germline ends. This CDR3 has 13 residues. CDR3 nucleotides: TGTGCCAGCAGCGAGGGTGGCGACTATGGCTACACCTTC. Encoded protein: CASSEGGDYGYTF.

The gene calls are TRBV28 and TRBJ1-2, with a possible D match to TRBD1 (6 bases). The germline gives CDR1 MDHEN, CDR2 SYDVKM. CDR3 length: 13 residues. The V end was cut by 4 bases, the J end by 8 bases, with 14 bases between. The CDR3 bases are TGTGCCAGCAGTTCAGGGGATTTCGTCGGCTACACCTTC. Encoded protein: CASSSGDFVGYTF.

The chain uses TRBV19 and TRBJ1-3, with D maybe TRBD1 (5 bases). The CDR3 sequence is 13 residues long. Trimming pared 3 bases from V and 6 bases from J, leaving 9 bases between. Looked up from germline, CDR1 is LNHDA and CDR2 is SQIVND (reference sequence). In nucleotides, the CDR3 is TGTGCCAGTAGTATCGCGACAGCAAACACCATATATTTT. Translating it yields CASSIATANTIYF. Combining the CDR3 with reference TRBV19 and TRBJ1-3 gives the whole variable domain DGGITQSPKYLFRKEGQNVTLSCEQNLNHDAMYWYRQDPGQGLRLIYYSQIVNDFQKGDIAEGYSVSREKKESFPLTVTSAQKNPTAFYLCASSIATANTIYFGEGSWLTVV.

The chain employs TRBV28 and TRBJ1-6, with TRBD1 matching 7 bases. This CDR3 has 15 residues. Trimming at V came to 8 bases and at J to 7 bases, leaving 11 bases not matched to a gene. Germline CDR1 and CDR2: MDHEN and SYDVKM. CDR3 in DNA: TGTGCCAGCTCGACAGAGGGGGCAAAAAATTCACCCCTCCACTTT. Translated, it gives CASSTEGAKNSPLHF.

CDR3 sequence reads: CASSEPIAGDSPDTQYF. The CDR3 DNA reads TGTGCCAGCAGTGAGCCAATAGCGGGGGATTCTCCAGATACGCAGTATTTT. The chain is built from TRBV2 and TRBJ2-3, with 9 bases matching TRBD2. Per the germline V gene, CDR1 is SNHLY and CDR2 is FYNNEI. Trimming removed 3 bases from V and 4 bases from J; junction bases left unmatched: 11. The CDR3 spans 17 residues.

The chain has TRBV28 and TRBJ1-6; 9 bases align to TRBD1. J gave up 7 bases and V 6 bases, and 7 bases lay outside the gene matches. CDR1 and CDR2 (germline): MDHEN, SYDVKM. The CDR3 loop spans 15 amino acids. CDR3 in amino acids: CASRTPGTGNSPLHF. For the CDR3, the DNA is TGTGCCAGCAGAACTCCCGGGACAGGGAATTCACCCCTCCACTTT.

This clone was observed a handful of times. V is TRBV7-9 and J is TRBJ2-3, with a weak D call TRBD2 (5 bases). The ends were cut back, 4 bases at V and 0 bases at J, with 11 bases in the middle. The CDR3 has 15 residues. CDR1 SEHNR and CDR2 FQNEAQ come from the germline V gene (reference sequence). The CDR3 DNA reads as TGTGCCAGCAGCTCCGTAGCGTTTAGCACAGATACGCAGTATTTT. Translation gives CASSSVAFSTDTQYF.

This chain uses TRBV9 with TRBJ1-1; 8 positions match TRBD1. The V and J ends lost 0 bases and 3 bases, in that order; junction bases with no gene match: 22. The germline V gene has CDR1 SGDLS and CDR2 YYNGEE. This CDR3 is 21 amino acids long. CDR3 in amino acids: CASSVATLIWGQVTGDTEAFF. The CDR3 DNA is TGTGCCAGCAGCGTAGCTACCCTTATCTGGGGACAGGTCACCGGGGACACTGAAGCTTTCTTT.

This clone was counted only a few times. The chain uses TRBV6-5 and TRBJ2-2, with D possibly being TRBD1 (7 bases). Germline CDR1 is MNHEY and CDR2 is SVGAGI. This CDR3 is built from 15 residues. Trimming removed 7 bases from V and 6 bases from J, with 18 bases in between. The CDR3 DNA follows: TGTGCCAGCACCACAGGGGAGGTGGGGGCCGGGGAGCTGTTTTTT. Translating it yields CASTTGEVGAGELFF.

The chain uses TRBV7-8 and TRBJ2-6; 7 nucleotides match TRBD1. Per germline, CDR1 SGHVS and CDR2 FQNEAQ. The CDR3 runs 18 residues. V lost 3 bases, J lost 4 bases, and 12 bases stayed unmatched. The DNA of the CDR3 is TGTGCCAGCAGCTTCAGGGACAGCGCTGTGGGGGGGGCCAACGTCCTGACTTTC. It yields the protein CASSFRDSAVGGANVLTF.

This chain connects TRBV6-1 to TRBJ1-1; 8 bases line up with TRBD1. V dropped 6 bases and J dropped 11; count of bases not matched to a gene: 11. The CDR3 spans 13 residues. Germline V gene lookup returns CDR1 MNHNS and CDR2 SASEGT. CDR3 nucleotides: TGTGCCAGCAGCGCCCGACAGGGGTTAGGCGCTTTCTTT. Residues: CASSARQGLGAFF.

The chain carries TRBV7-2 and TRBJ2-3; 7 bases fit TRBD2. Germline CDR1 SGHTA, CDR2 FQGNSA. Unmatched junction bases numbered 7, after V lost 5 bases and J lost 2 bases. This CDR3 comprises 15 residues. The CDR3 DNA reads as TGTGCCAGCAGCGGGCGGGGGTCAACCACAGATACGCAGTATTTT. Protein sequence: CASSGRGSTTDTQYF. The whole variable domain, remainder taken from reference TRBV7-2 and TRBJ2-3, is GAGVSQSPSNKVTEKGKDVELRCDPISGHTALYWYRQSLGQGLEFLIYFQGNSAPDKSGLPSDRFSAERTGGSVSTLTIQRTQQEDSAVYLCASSGRGSTTDTQYFGPGTRLTVL.

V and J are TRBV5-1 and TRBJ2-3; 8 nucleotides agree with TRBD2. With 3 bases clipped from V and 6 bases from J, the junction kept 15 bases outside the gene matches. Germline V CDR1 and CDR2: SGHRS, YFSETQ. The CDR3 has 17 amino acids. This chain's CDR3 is CASSSPAGALAGDTQYF. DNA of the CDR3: TGCGCCAGCAGCTCTCCAGCGGGGGCCCTCGCGGGGGATACGCAGTATTTT.

The DNA of the CDR3 is TGTGCCAGCAGCTTACAGGGGGCGGGAGATACGCAGTATTTT. Amino acids: CASSLQGAGDTQYF. The chain recombines TRBV7-2 with TRBJ2-3; TRBD1 aligns across 8 bases. The germline CDR1 and CDR2 sequences are SGHTA and FQGNSA. The V gene end was trimmed by 2 bases and the J gene end by 5 bases; junction bases not matched to a gene: 3. The CDR3 sequence is 14 residues long.

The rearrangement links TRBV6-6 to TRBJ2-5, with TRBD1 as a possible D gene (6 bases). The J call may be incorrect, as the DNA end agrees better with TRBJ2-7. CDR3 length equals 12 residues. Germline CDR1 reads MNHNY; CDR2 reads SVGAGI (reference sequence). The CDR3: CASSKQGYEQYF. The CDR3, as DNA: TGTGCCAGCAGTAAACAGGGTTACGAGCAGTACTTC.

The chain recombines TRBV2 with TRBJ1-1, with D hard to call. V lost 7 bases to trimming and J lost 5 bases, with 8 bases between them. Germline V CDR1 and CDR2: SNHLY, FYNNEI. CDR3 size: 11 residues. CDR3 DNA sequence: TGTGCCAGCACGGGGTATACTGAAGCTTTCTTT. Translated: CASTGYTEAFF.

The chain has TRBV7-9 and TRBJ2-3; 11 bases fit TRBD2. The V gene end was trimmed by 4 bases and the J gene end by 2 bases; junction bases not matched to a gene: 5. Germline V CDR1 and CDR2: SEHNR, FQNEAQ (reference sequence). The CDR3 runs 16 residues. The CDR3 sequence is CASSSSSGGSTDTQYF. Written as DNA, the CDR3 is TGTGCCAGCAGCTCCTCTAGCGGGGGGTCCACAGATACGCAGTATTTT.

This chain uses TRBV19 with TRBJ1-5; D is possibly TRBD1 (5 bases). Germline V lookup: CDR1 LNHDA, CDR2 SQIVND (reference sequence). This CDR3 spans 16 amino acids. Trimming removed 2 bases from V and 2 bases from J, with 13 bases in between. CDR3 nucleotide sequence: TGTGCCAGTAGTATACACGGCAGGGCGGGCAATCAGCCCCAGCATTTT. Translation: CASSIHGRAGNQPQHF.

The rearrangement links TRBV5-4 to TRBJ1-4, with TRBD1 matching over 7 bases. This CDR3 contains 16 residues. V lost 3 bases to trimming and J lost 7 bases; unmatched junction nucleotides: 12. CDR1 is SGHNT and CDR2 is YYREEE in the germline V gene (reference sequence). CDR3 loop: CASSSQGRGTVEKLFF. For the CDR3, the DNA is TGTGCCAGCAGCTCACAGGGGCGGGGAACGGTTGAAAAACTGTTTTTT.

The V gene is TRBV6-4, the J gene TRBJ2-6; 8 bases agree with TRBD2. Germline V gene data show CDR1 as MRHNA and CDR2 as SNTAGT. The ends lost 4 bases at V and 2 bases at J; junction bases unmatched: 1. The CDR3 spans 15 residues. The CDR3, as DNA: TGTGCCAGCAGTGCGGGGGGGCCTGGGGCCAACGTCCTGACTTTC. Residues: CASSAGGPGANVLTF.

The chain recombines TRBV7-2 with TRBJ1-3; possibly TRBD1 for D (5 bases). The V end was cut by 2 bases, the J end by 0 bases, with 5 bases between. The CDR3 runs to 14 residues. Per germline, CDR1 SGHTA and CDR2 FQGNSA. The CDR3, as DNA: TGTGCCAGCAGCTTAAGGGGCTCTGGAAACACCATATATTTT. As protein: CASSLRGSGNTIYF.

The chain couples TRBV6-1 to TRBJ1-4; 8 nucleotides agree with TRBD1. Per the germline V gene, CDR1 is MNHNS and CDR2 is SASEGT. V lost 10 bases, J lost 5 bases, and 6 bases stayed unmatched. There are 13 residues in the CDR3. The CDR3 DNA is TGTGCCACCAGGACAGGGCTGAATGAAAAACTGTTTTTT. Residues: CATRTGLNEKLFF.

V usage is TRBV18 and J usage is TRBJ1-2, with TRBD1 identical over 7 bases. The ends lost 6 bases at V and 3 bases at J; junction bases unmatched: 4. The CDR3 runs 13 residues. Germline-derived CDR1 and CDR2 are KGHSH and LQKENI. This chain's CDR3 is CASSQDRDYGYTF. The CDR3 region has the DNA TGTGCCAGCTCCCAAGACAGGGACTATGGCTACACCTTC. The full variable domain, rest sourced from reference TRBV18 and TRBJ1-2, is NAGVMQNPRHLVRRRGQEARLRCSPMKGHSHVYWYRQLPEEGLKFMVYLQKENIIDESGMPKERFSAEFPKEGPSILRIQQVVRGDSAAYFCASSQDRDYGYTFGSGTRLTVV.

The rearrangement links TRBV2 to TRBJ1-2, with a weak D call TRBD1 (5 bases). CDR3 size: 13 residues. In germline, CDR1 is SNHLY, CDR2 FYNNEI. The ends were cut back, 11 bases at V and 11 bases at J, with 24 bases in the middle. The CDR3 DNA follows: TGTGCCCATCAAGCGTACCGGACAATGAGGTACACCTTC. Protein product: CAHQAYRTMRYTF.

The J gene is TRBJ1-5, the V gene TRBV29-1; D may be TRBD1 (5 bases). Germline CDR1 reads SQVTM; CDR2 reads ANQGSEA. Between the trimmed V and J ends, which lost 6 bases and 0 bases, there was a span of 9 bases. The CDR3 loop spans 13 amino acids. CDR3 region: CSVTRVSNQPQHF. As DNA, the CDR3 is TGCAGCGTCACCAGGGTTAGCAATCAGCCCCAGCATTTT.

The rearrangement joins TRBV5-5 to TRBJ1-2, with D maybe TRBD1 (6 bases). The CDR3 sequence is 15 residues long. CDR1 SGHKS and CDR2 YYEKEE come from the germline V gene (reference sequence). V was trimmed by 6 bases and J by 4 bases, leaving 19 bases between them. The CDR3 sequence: CASKLGSGALYGYTF. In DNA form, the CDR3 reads TGTGCCAGCAAACTTGGGTCAGGGGCACTCTATGGCTACACCTTC.

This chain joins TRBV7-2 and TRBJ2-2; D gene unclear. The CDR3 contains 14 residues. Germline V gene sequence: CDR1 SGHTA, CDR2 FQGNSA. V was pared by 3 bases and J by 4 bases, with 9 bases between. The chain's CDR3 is CASSFYLVTGELFF. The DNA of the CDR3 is TGTGCCAGCAGCTTCTACCTTGTCACCGGGGAGCTGTTTTTT.

This CDR3 reads CAISEGQGASGNTIYF. As DNA, the CDR3 is TGTGCCATCAGTGAGGGACAGGGGGCCTCTGGAAACACCATATATTTT. The rearrangement joins TRBV10-3 to TRBJ1-3; TRBD1 matches 11 bases. The V segment lost 2 bases and the J segment 0 bases; nucleotides outside the gene matches: 0. From germline, CDR1 is ENHRY and CDR2 SYGVKD. The CDR3 runs 16 residues.